This T cell receptor beta chain was obtained from a study of cytomegalovirus exposure and HLA in healthy donors. In its sample, this clone was seen once. What it recognizes is unknown. PCR employed 60 Vbeta and 13 Jbeta primers. Sequenced by immunoSEQ multiplex PCR; TCRdb stores in-frame clones only, minus some. The sample consists of 150,000 to 200,000 clones, approximately 81% of them appearing once. The length of the CDR3 is 15 residues. Per germline, CDR1 SGHRS and CDR2 YFSETQ. The ends lost 4 bases at V and 7 bases at J; junction bases unmatched: 7. Study-wide points: Relative to the approximately 630-donor mean, N-insertions were reportedly fewer in an Asian-associated ancestry cluster in a later analysis.

The receptor comes from a woman in her twenties or thirties in good health and CMV-seronegative. The sequenced sample was PBMCs. The chain recombines TRBV5-1 with TRBJ1-4, with 10 bases aligning to TRBD1. The CDR3 DNA reads TGCGCCAGCAGCCTAGGCCGGGACAGGGGTGAAAAACTGTTTTTT. This sequence encodes CASSLGRDRGEKLFF.